This T cell receptor beta chain was found in a study of T cell repertoires in cytomegalovirus infection. Findings of the study overall: Clonotype analysis showed dominance of the ex vivo response by HLA-C-restricted CMV-specific TCR beta clonotypes. Carriers of CMV and the relevant HLA type were discriminated by public TCR beta frequency.

About this clonotype: Its antigen remains unidentified. One junction end does not reproduce the germline sequence, and a read error may be involved.

There are 13 residues in the CDR3. TCRdb reanalysed the reads using MiXCR and keeps one entry per CDR3 protein. The repertoire has 570,000 or so distinct CDR3 sequences, about 40% of them found once; the top ten carry over 45%. The gene calls are TRBV12-3 or TRBV12-4 and TRBJ1-1, with no clear D. The source of this sequence is a human donor in good health (CMV status not recorded). Some clones in this sample may be carry-over from other donors' samples. Sample: cultured PBMCs, taken from culture after CMV antigen stimulation. The CDR3 region has the DNA TGTGCCAGCAGTGCCACGACGGAGGATAGAGCTCTCTTT. Its protein is CASSATTEDRALF.